The T cell receptor (beta chain) under discussion was sequenced for a study of cytomegalovirus exposure and HLA in healthy donors. Whole-study findings and limits: A subsequent analysis found that TCR clusters from the first cohort also tended to co-occur in the 130 or so validation repertoires, with about 95% of cluster scores above 0. Researchers catalogued 164 TCR beta chains as cytomegalovirus-associated. The study found most TCR sequences rare, yet found some public TCRs in many donors.

Per germline, CDR1 MDHEN and CDR2 SYDVKM. This CDR3 is 15 amino acids long. Trimming took 6 bases from V and 0 from J, leaving 13 bases between them. Regarding this clone: What it recognizes is unknown.

Method: immunoSEQ multiplex PCR; TCRdb's copy keeps in-frame clones and lacks some. The sample yields 100,000 to 150,000 clones, 75% to 90% seen once. This chain joins TRBV28 and TRBJ2-3; tentative D call: TRBD2 (5 bases). The specimen sequenced was PBMCs. This TCR was recovered from a woman between 18 and 29 years old in good health and CMV-seronegative. This CDR3 reads CASSPGVASTDTQYF. The CDR3 DNA reads as TGTGCCAGCAGCCCCGGGGTAGCTAGCACAGATACGCAGTATTTT.